Sequencing of this TCR beta chain was carried out in a study of OX40 agonist ivuxolimab in advanced cancers. This clone was observed a single time. In germline, CDR1 is SGHNT, CDR2 YENEEA. J gave up 5 bases and V 5 bases, and 4 bases lay outside the gene matches. The CDR3 loop spans 13 amino acids. Method: immunoSEQ multiplex PCR; TCRdb's copy keeps in-frame clones and lacks some. The sample lists about 53,000 clones; 85% to 90% were seen once. This specimen consisted of CD4+ or CD8+ T cells sorted from blood, obtained in a trial of the OX40 agonist ivuxolimab. The rearrangement uses TRBV11-3 and TRBJ1-1, with TRBD1 matching over 8 bases. This clonotype was obtained from an adult with an advanced solid tumor such as melanoma, head and neck, liver or kidney cancer. The CDR3 region is CASSQDRETEAFF. The DNA of the CDR3 is TGTGCCAGCAGCCAGGACAGGGAAACTGAAGCTTTCTTT.